This T cell receptor beta chain appears in the sequencing data of a study of cytomegalovirus exposure and HLA in healthy donors. PCR was performed using 60 Vbeta and 13 Jbeta primers. Generated by immunoSEQ multiplex PCR, the TCRdb table keeps only in-frame clones and is missing some. The sample includes 150,000 to 200,000 clones, 68% of them seen just once. The CDR3 contains 14 residues. Germline lookup yields CDR1 MNHNS and CDR2 SASEGT. V was clipped by 7 bases and J by 2 bases, with 13 bases between them. The material sequenced was PBMCs. The clonotype was recovered from a middle-aged man in good health and CMV-seronegative. The genes are TRBV6-1 and TRBJ2-3, with TRBD2 as a possible D gene (5 bases). CDR3 sequence (DNA): TGTGCCAGCAAGTTGAGGGAGTCCACAGATACGCAGTATTTT. Translation: CASKLRESTDTQYF.